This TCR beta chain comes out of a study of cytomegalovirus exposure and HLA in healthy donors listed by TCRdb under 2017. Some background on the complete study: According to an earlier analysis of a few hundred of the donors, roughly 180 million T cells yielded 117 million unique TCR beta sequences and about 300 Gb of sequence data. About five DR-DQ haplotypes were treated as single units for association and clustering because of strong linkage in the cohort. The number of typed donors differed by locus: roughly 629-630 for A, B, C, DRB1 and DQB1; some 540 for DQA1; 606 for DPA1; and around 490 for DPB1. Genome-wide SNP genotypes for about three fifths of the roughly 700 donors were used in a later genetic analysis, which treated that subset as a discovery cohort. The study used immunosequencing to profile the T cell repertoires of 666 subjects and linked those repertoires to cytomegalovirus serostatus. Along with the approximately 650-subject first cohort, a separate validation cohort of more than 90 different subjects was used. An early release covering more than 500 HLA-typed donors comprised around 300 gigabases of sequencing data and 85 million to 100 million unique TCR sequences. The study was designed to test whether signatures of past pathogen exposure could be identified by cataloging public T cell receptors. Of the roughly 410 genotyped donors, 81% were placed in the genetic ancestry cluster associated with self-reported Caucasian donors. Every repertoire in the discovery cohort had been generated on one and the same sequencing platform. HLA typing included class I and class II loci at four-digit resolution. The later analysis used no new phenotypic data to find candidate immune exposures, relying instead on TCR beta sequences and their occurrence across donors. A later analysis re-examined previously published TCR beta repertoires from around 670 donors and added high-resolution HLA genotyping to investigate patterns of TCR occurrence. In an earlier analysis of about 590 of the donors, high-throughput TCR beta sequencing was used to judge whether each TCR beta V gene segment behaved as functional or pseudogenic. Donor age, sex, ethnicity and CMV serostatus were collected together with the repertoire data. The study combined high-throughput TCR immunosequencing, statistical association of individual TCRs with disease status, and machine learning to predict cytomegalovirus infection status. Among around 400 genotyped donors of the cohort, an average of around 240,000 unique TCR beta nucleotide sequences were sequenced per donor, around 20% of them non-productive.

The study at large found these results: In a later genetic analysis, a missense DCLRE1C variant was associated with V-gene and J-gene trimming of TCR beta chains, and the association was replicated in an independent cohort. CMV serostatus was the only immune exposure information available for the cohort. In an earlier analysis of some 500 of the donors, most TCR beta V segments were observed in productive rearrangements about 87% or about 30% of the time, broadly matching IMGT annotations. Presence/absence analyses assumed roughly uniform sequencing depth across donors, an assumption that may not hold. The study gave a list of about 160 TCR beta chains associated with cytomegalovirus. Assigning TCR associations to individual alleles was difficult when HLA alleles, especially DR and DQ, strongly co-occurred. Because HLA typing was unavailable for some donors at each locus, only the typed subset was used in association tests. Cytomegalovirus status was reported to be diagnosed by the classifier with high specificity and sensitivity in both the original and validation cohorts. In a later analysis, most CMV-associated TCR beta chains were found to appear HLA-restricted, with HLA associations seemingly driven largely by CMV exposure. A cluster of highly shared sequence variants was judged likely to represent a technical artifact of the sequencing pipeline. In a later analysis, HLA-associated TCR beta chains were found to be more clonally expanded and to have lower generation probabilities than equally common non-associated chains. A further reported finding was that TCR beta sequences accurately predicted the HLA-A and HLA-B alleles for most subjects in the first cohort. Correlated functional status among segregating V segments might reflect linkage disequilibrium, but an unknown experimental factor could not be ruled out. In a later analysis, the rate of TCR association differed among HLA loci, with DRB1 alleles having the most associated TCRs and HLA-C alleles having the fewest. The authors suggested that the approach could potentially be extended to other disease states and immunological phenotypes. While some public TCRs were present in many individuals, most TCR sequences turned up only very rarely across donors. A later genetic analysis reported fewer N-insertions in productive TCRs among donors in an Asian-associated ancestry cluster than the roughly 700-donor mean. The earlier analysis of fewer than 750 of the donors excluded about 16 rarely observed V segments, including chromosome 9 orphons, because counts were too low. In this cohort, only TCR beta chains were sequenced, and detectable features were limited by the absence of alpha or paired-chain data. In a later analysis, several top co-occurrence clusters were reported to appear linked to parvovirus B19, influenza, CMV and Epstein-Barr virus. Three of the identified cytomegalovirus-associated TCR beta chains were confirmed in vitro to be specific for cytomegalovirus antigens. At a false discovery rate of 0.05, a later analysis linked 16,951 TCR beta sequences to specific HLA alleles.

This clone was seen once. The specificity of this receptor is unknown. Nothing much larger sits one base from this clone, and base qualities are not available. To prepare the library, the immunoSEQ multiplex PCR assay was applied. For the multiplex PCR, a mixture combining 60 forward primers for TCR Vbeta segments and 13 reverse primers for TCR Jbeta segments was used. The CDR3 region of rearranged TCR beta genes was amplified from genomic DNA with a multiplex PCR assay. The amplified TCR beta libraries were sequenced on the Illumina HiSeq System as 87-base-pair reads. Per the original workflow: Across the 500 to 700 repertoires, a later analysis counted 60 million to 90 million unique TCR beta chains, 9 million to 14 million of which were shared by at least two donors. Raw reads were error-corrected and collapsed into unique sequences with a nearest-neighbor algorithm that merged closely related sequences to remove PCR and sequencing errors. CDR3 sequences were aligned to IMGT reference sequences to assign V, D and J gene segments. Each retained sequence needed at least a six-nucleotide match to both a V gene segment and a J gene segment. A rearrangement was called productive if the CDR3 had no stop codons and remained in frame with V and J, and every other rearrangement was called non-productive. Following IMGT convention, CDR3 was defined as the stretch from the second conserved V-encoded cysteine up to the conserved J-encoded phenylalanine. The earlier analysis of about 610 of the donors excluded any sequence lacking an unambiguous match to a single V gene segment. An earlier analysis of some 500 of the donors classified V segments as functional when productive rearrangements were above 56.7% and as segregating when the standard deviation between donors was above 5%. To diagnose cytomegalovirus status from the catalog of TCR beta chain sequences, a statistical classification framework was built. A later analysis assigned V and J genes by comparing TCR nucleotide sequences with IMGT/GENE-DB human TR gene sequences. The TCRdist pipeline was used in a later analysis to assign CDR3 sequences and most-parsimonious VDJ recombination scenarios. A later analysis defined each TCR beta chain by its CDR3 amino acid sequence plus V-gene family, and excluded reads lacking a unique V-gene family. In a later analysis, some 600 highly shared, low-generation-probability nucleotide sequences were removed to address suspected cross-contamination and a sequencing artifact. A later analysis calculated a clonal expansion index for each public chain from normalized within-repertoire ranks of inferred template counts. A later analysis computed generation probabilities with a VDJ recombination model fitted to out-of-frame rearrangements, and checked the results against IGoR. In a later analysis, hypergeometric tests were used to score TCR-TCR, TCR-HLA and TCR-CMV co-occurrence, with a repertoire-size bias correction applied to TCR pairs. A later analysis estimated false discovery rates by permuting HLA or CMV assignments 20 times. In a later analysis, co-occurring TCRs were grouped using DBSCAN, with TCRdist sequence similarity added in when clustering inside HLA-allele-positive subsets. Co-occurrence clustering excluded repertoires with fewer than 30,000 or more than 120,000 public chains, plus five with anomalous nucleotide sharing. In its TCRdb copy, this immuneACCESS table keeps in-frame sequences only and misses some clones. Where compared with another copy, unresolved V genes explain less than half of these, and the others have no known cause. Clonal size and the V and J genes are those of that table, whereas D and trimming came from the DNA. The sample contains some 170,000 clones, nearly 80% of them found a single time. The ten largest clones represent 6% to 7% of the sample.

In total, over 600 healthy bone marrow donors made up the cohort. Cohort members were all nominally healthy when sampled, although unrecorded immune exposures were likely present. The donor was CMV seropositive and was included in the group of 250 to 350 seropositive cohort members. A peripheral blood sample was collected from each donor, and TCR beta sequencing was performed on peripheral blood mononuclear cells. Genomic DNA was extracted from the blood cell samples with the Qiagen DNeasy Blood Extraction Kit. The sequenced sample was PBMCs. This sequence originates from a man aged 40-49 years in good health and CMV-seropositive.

Read as DNA, the sequence is TGTGCCAGCCAAGGAGGCGGGGGGAGCTACGAGCAGTACTTC. It codes for CASQGGGGSYEQYF. The rearrangement combines TRBV11-3 with TRBJ2-7, and 8 bases in between align with TRBD2. The germline V gene provides CDR1 SGHNT and CDR2 YENEEA. Spanning cysteine to phenylalanine, the CDR3 consists of 14 amino acids. Left in the record is the CDR3 DNA by itself, 42 bases read in frame from the first base. Ends trimmed: V by 8 bases, J by 3 bases; bases unmatched to a gene: 9.